This TCR beta chain was profiled in a study of T cell responses to AZD1222 COVID-19 vaccine. Study outcomes and limitations: Nearly half of unique spike-specific TCRs reportedly avoided B.1.351 and B.1.1.7 mutated regions. An increase in Spike-specific TCR breadth and depth was observed after two AZD1222 doses.

Some clones are missing from TCRdb's copy, which holds only in-frame ones; the method was immunoSEQ multiplex PCR. The sample includes approximately 150,000 clones, 80% to 95% seen only once; the top ten take around 1.7%. CDR3 length: 14 residues. Looked up from germline, CDR1 is SEHNR and CDR2 is FQNEAQ (reference sequence). J lost 4 bases, V lost 7 bases, and 7 bases had no gene match. This clone has more than one count but fewer than ten. As yet, its antigen is unknown. This receptor was obtained from an adult in good health. The sequencing here drew on peripheral blood, taken on day 0 of AZD1222 vaccination. J is TRBJ1-2 and V is TRBV7-9, with 9 bases lining up with TRBD1. The CDR3 nucleotides read TGTGCCAGCAACTCGGGGGACAGGGTCTATGGCTACACCTTC. Protein: CASNSGDRVYGYTF.